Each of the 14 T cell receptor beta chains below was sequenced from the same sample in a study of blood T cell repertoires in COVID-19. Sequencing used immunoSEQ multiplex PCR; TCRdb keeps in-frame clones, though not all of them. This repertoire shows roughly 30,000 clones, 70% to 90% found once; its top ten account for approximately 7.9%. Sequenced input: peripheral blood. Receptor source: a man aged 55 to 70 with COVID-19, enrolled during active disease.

CDR3 in amino acids: CASSSQDRFNEKLFF. In DNA, the CDR3 is TGTGCCAGCAGTTCCCAGGACAGGTTTAATGAAAAACTGTTTTTT. J is TRBJ1-4 and V is TRBV28, with TRBD1 matching 7 bases. Per the germline V gene, CDR1 is MDHEN and CDR2 is SYDVKM. This CDR3 has 15 residues. V dropped 4 bases and J dropped 4; count of bases not matched to a gene: 6.

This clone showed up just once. The CDR3 here is CASSLQLQAAGYTF. CDR3 DNA: TGCGCCAGCAGCTTACAACTACAGGCAGCTGGCTACACCTTC. This chain uses TRBV5-1 with TRBJ1-2; possibly TRBD1 for D (5 bases). V dropped 2 bases and J dropped 7 bases, with 15 bases sitting between them. Germline V gene sequence: CDR1 SGHRS, CDR2 YFSETQ. The CDR3 consists of 14 residues.

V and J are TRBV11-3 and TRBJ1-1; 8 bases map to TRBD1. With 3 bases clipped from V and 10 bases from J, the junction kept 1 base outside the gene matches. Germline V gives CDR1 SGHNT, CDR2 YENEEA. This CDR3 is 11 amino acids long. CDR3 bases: TGTGCCAGCAGCTTCAGGGGGCGAGCTTTCTTT. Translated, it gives CASSFRGRAFF.

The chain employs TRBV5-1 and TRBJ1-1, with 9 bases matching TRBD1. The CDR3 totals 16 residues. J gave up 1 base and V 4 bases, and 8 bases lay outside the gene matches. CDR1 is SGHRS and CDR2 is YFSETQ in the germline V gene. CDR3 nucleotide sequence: TGCGCCAGCAGCCGCCTACAGGGGGCCGAGAACACTGAAGCTTTCTTT. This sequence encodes CASSRLQGAENTEAFF. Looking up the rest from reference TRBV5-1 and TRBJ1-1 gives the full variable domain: KAGVTQTPRYLIKTRGQQVTLSCSPISGHRSVSWYQQTPGQGLQFLFEYFSETQRNKGNFPGRFSGRQFSNSRSEMNVSTLELGDSALYLCASSRLQGAENTEAFFGQGTRLTVV.

Written as DNA, the CDR3 is TGTGCCAGCAGTTTAACAGACAGGGGAAACACCATATATTTT. Encoded protein: CASSLTDRGNTIYF. The rearrangement uses TRBV27 and TRBJ1-3, with a tentative D call TRBD1 (6 bases). V dropped 2 bases and J dropped 4 bases, with 9 bases sitting between them. Germline CDR1 is MNHEY and CDR2 is SMNVEV (reference sequence). CDR3 length equals 14 residues.

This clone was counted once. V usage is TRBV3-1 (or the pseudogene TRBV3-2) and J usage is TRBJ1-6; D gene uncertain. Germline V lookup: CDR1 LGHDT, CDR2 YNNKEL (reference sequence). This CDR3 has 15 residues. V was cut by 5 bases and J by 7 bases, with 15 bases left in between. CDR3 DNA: TGTGCCAGCAGCACCCGGGCAGGAGGGAATTCACCCCTCCACTTT. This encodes CASSTRAGGNSPLHF.

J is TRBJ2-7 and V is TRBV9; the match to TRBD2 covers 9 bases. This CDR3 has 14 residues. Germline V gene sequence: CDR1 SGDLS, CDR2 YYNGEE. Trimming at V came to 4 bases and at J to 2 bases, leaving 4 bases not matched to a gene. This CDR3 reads CASSSSGIAYEQYF. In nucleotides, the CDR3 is TGTGCCAGCAGCTCTAGCGGGATAGCCTACGAGCAGTACTTC.

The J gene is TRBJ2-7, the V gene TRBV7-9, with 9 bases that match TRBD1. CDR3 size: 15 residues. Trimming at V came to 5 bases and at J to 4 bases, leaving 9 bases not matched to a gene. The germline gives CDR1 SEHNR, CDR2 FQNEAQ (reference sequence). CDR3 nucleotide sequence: TGTGCCAGCAGCCACCCGTGGGACAGGGTTTACGAGCAGTACTTC. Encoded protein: CASSHPWDRVYEQYF.

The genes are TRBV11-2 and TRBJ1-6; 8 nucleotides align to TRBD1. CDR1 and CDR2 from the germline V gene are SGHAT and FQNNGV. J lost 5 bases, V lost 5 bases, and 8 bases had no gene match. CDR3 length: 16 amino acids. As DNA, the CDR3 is TGTGCCAGCAGCCGGGCAGGGGGCCTCAATAATTCACCCCTCCACTTT. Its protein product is CASSRAGGLNNSPLHF.

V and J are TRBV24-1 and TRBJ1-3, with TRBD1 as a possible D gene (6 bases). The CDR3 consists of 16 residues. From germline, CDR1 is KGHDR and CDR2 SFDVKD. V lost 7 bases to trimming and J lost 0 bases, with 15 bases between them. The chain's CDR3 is CATSPGGQSSGNTIYF. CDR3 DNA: TGTGCCACCAGCCCCGGTGGACAGTCCTCTGGAAACACCATATATTTT.

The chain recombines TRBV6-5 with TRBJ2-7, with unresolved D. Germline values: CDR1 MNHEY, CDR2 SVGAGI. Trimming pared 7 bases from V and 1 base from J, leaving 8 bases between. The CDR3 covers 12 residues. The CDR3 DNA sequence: TGTGCCAGCACGGTCGGTTCCTACGAGCAGTACTTC. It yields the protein CASTVGSYEQYF.

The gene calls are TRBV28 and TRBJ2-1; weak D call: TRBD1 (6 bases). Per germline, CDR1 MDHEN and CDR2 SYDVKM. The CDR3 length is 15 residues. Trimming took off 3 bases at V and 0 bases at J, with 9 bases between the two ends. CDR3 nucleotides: TGTGCCAGCAGTTTCTCGGACAGCTCCTACAATGAGCAGTTCTTC. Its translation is CASSFSDSSYNEQFF.

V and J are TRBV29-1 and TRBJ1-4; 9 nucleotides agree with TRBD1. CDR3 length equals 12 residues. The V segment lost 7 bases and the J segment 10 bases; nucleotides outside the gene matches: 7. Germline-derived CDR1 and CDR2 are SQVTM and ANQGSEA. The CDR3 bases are TGCAGCGCCCGGACAGGGGATGTAAAACTGTTTTTT. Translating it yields CSARTGDVKLFF.

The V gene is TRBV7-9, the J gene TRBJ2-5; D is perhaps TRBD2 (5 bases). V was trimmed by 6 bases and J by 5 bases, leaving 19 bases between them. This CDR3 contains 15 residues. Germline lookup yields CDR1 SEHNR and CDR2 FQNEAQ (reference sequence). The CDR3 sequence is CASREGREDGETQYF. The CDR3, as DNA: TGTGCCAGCAGAGAAGGACGGGAAGACGGCGAGACCCAGTACTTC.